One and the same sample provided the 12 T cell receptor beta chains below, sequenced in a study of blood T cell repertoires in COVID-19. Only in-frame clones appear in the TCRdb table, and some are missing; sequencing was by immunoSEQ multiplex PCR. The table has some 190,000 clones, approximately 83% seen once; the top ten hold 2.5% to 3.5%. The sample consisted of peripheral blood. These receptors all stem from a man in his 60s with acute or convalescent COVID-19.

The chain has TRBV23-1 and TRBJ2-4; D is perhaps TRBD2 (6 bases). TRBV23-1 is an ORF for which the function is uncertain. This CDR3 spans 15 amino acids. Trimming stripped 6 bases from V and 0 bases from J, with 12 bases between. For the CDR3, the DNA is TGCGCCAGCAGGGGAGGCAGTCTAGCCAAAAACATTCAGTACTTC. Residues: CASRGGSLAKNIQYF.

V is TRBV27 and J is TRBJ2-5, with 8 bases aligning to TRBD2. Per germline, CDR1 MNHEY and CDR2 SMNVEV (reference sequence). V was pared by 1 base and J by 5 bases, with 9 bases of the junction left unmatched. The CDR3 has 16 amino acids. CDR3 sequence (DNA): TGTGCCAGCAGTTTATTCGGAGCGGGAGTGGTGGAGACCCAGTACTTC. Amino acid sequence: CASSLFGAGVVETQYF.

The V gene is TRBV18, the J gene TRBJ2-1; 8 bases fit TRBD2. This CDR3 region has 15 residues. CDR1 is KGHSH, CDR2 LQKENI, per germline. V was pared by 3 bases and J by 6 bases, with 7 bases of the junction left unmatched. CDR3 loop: CASSPTGLVGNEQFF. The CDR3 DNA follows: TGTGCCAGCTCACCGACGGGACTAGTGGGCAATGAGCAGTTCTTC.

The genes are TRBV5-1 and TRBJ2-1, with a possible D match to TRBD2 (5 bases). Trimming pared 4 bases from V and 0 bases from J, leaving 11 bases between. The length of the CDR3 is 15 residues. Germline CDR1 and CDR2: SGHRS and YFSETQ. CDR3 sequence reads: CASSATEGSYNEQFF. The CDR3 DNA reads TGCGCCAGCAGCGCGACCGAGGGCTCCTACAATGAGCAGTTCTTC.

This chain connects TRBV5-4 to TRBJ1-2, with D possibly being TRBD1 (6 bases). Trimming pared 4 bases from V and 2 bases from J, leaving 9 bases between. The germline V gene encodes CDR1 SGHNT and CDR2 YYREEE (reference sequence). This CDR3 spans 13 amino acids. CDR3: CASSVQGNYGYTF. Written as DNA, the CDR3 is TGTGCCAGCAGCGTACAGGGAAACTATGGCTACACCTTC.

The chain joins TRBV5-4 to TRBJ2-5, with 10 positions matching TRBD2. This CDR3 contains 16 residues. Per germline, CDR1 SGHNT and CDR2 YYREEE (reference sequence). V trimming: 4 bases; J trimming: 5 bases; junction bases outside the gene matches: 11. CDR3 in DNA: TGTGCCAGCAGCCCAGCGGGAGGGCCTAGTTCGGAGACCCAGTACTTC. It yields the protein CASSPAGGPSSETQYF.

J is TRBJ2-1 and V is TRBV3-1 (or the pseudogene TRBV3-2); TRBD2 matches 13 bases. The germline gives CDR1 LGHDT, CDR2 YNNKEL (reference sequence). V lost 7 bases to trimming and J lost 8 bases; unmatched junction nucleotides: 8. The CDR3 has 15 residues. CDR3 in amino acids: CASKLGTSGADEQFF. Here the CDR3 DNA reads TGTGCCAGCAAACTCGGGACTAGCGGGGCCGATGAGCAGTTCTTC.

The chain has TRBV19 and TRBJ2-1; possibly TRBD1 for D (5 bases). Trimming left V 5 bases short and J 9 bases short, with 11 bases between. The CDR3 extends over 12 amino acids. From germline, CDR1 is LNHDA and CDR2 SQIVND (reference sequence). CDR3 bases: TGTGCCAGTAGTGTCCAGGGCGCTGAGCAGTTCTTC. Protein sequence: CASSVQGAEQFF.

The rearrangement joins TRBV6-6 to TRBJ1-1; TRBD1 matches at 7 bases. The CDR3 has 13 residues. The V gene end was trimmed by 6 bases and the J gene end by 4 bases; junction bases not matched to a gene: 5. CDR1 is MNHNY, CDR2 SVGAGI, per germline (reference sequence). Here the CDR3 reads CASSLTGSTEAFF. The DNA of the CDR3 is TGTGCCAGCAGCCTGACAGGGAGCACTGAAGCTTTCTTT.

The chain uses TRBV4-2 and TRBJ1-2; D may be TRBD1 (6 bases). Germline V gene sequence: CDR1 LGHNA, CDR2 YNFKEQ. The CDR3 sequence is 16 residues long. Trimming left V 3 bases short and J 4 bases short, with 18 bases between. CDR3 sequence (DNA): TGTGCCAGCAGCCAGGACTCGACAGGTATTTCCTATGGCTACACCTTC. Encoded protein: CASSQDSTGISYGYTF.

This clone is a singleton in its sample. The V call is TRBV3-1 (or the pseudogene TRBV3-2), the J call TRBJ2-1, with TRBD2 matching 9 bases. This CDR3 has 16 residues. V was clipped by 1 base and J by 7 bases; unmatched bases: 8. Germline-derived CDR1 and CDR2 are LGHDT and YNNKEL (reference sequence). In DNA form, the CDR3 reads TGTGCCAGCAGCCAAGGTGTTGGGACTAGCATGAATGAGCAGTTCTTC. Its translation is CASSQGVGTSMNEQFF.

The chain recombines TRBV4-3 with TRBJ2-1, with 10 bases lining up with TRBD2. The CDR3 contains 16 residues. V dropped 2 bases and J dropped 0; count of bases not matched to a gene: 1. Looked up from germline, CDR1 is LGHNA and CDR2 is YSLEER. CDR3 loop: CASSQLAGGSYNEQFF. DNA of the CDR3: TGCGCCAGCAGCCAATTAGCGGGAGGCTCCTACAATGAGCAGTTCTTC.